Here is one T cell receptor beta chain with its context. The sample belongs to a study of blood T cells in healthy people across ages. CDR3 size: 15 residues. V was pared by 1 base and J by 0 bases, with 9 bases between. Germline V gene data show CDR1 as LGHDT and CDR2 as YNNKEL (reference sequence). Then a second PCR, running about 6 to 12 cycles, was carried out with a sample-barcoded 5' primer and a J-beta primer mix. TCRdb re-called the 5' RACE reads through MiXCR, storing one row per CDR3 protein. The sample holds more than 650,000 distinct CDR3 sequences; about 24% are singletons and the top ten take about 22%.

The sequence came from an older man in good health. V and J are TRBV3-1 and TRBJ1-2; D not certain. Specimen: blood. The CDR3 sequence: CASSQGLGTNYGYTF. CDR3 bases: TGTGCCAGCAGCCAAGGCTTGGGGACTAACTATGGCTACACCTTC.